The sample holds many counts of the clone carrying this T cell receptor (beta chain). This entry is derived from a study of neurological immune-mediated disorders. The CDR3 runs 14 residues. V lost 3 bases to trimming and J lost 6 bases; unmatched junction nucleotides: 2. Looked up from germline, CDR1 is DFQATT and CDR2 is SNEGSKA (reference sequence). TCRdb ran MiXCR on the 5' RACE reads and lists one entry per CDR3 protein. The sample lists about 74,000 distinct CDR3 sequences, approximately 5.2% occurring once. The sequencing input was PBMCs. The chain has TRBV20-1 and TRBJ2-2; the match to TRBD2 covers 12 bases. This receptor was obtained from a man in his late teens or twenties with multiple sclerosis. CDR3 sequence (DNA): TGCAGTGCTAGTCCTAGCGGGGGGGCCGGGGAGCTGTTTTTT. This codes for CSASPSGGAGELFF.